This passage covers 29 T cell receptor beta chains from one sample sequenced in a study of cytomegalovirus exposure and HLA in healthy donors. Both 60 Vbeta primers and 13 Jbeta primers went into the PCR. Produced via immunoSEQ multiplex PCR; TCRdb's table is partial and in-frame only. The sample comprises around 130,000 clones, over 60% of which are singletons, and around 1.9% rests with the top ten. The sequenced sample consisted of PBMCs. These receptors were taken from a man in his forties in good health and CMV-seronegative.

CDR3 coding DNA: TGTGCCAGCAGCAAAGGGGGCGAACAGGGGGCAGGTTCACCCCTCCACTTT. Amino acid sequence: CASSKGGEQGAGSPLHF. The rearrangement links TRBV21-1 to TRBJ1-6; the table assigns TRBD1, which was not confirmed against the DNA. TRBV21-1 is a known pseudogene. This CDR3 region has 17 residues.

The V gene is TRBV10-2, the J gene TRBJ2-5; 12 nucleotides agree with TRBD2. Trimming cost V 5 bases and J 0 bases; bases outside gene matches: 7. The CDR3 has 17 amino acids. The V gene's germline CDR1 is WSHSY and CDR2 SAAADI. CDR3 in amino acids: CASSSGLAGTYQETQYF. CDR3 sequence (DNA): TGCGCCAGCAGTAGTGGACTAGCGGGAACGTACCAAGAGACCCAGTACTTC.

V usage is TRBV5-4 and J usage is TRBJ1-4; no definite D call. Germline V gives CDR1 SGHNT, CDR2 YYREEE (reference sequence). Trimming took off 2 bases at V and 3 bases at J, with 8 bases between the two ends. The CDR3 is made up of 14 amino acids. The CDR3 DNA sequence: TGTGCCAGCAGCTTTGCAACAGCTAATGAAAAACTGTTTTTT. Translation gives CASSFATANEKLFF.

This clone has a handful of counts. The chain is built from TRBV27 and TRBJ2-7; TRBD1 is a possible D gene (6 bases). Germline V lookup: CDR1 MNHEY, CDR2 SMNVEV (reference sequence). V was pared by 6 bases and J by 4 bases, with 22 bases between. There are 16 residues in the CDR3. The CDR3 DNA reads as TGTGCCAGCAGCTACTCTCCAGGGGCGAATGGATACGAGCAGTACTTC. It specifies CASSYSPGANGYEQYF.

V is TRBV9 and J is TRBJ1-2; possibly TRBD1 for D (5 bases). The germline V and J ends were trimmed by 3 bases and 7 bases, with 16 bases remaining between them. The CDR3 runs 14 residues. Germline values: CDR1 SGDLS, CDR2 YYNGEE. The CDR3 DNA sequence: TGTGCCAGCAGCGGGGGATGGGGCCTAACTGGCTACACCTTC. It specifies CASSGGWGLTGYTF.

CDR3 sequence reads: CASSILAGGQTQYF. The CDR3 DNA is TGTGCCAGTAGTATACTAGCGGGAGGTCAGACCCAGTACTTC. This chain connects TRBV19 to TRBJ2-5, with 11 bases aligning to TRBD2. Germline V lookup: CDR1 LNHDA, CDR2 SQIVND (reference sequence). V shed 2 bases, J shed 6 bases, and the junction held 2 bases outside the gene matches. The CDR3 is made up of 14 amino acids.

V gene TRBV7-9 combines with J gene TRBJ1-1; 7 nucleotides agree with TRBD1. Unmatched junction bases numbered 8, after V lost 6 bases and J lost 1 base. Germline V lookup: CDR1 SEHNR, CDR2 FQNEAQ (reference sequence). There are 15 residues in the CDR3. For the CDR3, the DNA is TGTGCCAGCAGGGAAACAGGGGTCGCGAACACTGAAGCTTTCTTT. Its translation: CASRETGVANTEAFF.

This clone was detected only a few times. This chain joins TRBV27 and TRBJ2-3; 11 nucleotides align to TRBD2. This CDR3 contains 18 residues. The ends lost 0 bases at V and 0 bases at J; junction bases unmatched: 5. In germline, CDR1 is MNHEY, CDR2 SMNVEV (reference sequence). CDR3 amino acids: CASSLSGTSGFSTDTQYF. CDR3 DNA: TGTGCCAGCAGTTTATCTGGGACTAGCGGTTTTAGCACAGATACGCAGTATTTT.

This clone occurred a few times. This chain links TRBV19 with TRBJ2-5; no clear D. The end of the DNA is better explained by TRBJ2-7, so the J call may be wrong. CDR3 length equals 14 residues. Germline V CDR1 and CDR2: LNHDA, SQIVND (reference sequence). In DNA form, the CDR3 reads TGTGCCAGTAGTATCTACTCCGATTCCTACGAGCAGTACTTC. Protein sequence: CASSIYSDSYEQYF.

This clone was seen a few times. The V gene is TRBV7-9, the J gene TRBJ1-2, with TRBD1 identical over 7 bases. The CDR3 spans 15 residues. V trimming: 1 base; J trimming: 4 bases; junction bases outside the gene matches: 6. The germline CDR1 and CDR2 sequences are SEHNR and FQNEAQ (reference sequence). The CDR3 DNA reads TGTGCCAGCAGCTTAGGTCGACAGGGAGGCTATGGCTACACCTTC. Amino acids: CASSLGRQGGYGYTF.

The chain has TRBV5-1 and TRBJ2-7; D not resolved. V was cut by 0 bases and J by 3 bases, with 10 bases left in between. CDR3 length: 14 amino acids. The germline V gene has CDR1 SGHRS and CDR2 YFSETQ. CDR3 DNA sequence: TGCGCCAGCAGCTTGGACCGCAATAGCTACGAGCAGTACTTC. The encoded protein is CASSLDRNSYEQYF.

The chain has TRBV29-1 and TRBJ2-1; the D gene is possibly TRBD1 (5 bases). The CDR3 length is 10 residues. Germline assignment: CDR1 SQVTM and CDR2 ANQGSEA. V lost 7 bases to trimming and J lost 9 bases, with 10 bases between them. The CDR3 DNA reads as TGCAGCGGGGGCGAGATTGAGCAGTTCTTC. This sequence encodes CSGGEIEQFF.

This chain connects TRBV6-1 to TRBJ2-7, with TRBD2 as a possible D gene (5 bases). V lost 8 bases and J 4 bases, leaving 15 bases between the germline ends. Germline V gene data show CDR1 as MNHNS and CDR2 as SASEGT. The CDR3 consists of 13 residues. CDR3 loop: CASAVLGVYEQYF. The DNA for the CDR3 is TGTGCCAGCGCGGTTCTCGGGGTATACGAGCAGTACTTC.

This clone was recorded only once. The gene calls are TRBV5-4 and TRBJ2-3; 15 bases fit TRBD2. The CDR3 has 17 amino acids. Trimming cost V 4 bases and J 6 bases; bases outside gene matches: 9. The germline CDR1 and CDR2 sequences are SGHNT and YYREEE (reference sequence). As DNA, the CDR3 is TGTGCCAGCAGCCTTGGGACTAGCGGGGGGAAGTGGGATACGCAGTATTTT. It encodes CASSLGTSGGKWDTQYF.

The table lists this clone with a few counts. The V gene is TRBV10-2, the J gene TRBJ2-7; 15 nucleotides line up with TRBD2. CDR3 size: 16 residues. The germline V gene has CDR1 WSHSY and CDR2 SAAADI. The V segment lost 7 bases and the J segment 0 bases; nucleotides outside the gene matches: 4. The CDR3 DNA reads TGCGCCAGCATGGGGACTAGCGGGAGGAGCTCCTACGAGCAGTACTTC. Translation gives CASMGTSGRSSYEQYF.

This chain joins TRBV19 and TRBJ1-4; no clear D gene. The V gene lost 5 bases and the J gene lost 8 bases, with 15 bases spanning the gap. Germline CDR1 reads LNHDA; CDR2 reads SQIVND (reference sequence). The CDR3 length is 14 residues. The CDR3 is CASSLSYGGEKLFF. The CDR3 coding sequence is TGTGCCAGTAGTTTAAGCTATGGCGGGGAAAAACTGTTTTTT.

The chain combines TRBV5-4 with TRBJ2-2; 7 nucleotides match TRBD2. Germline V CDR1 and CDR2: SGHNT, YYREEE (reference sequence). The trim removed 4 bases at V and 6 bases at J, leaving 6 bases unmatched. The CDR3 runs to 14 residues. CDR3 loop: CASSPGDYSGELFF. The DNA for the CDR3 is TGTGCCAGCAGCCCGGGGGACTATTCCGGGGAGCTGTTTTTT.

The gene calls are TRBV6-5 and TRBJ1-1, with a tentative D call TRBD1 (6 bases). This CDR3 is 13 amino acids long. Germline CDR1 is MNHEY and CDR2 is SVGAGI. With 2 bases removed from V and 10 bases from J, the gap between germline ends came to 14 bases. Here the CDR3 DNA reads TGTGCCAGCAGTTACAGGATGGGGGCCGGAGCTTTCTTT. Its translation is CASSYRMGAGAFF.

This sequence joins TRBV7-9 and TRBJ2-5; the match to TRBD1 covers 9 bases. Germline-derived CDR1 and CDR2 are SEHNR and FQNEAQ (reference sequence). This CDR3 has 14 residues. V was clipped by 8 bases and J by 2 bases; unmatched bases: 6. DNA of the CDR3: TGTGCCAGCCGGGGACAGGGAACTCAAGAGACCCAGTACTTC. Amino acids: CASRGQGTQETQYF. Complete variable domain (other parts from reference TRBV7-9 and TRBJ2-5): DTGVSQNPRHKITKRGQNVTFRCDPISEHNRLYWYRQTLGQGPEFLTYFQNEAQLEKSRLLSDRFSAERPKGSFSTLEIQRTEQGDSAMYLCASRGQGTQETQYFGPGTRLLVL.

This clone was counted only a few times. The J gene is TRBJ2-5, the V gene TRBV15, with 8 bases lining up with TRBD2. CDR1 and CDR2 from the germline V gene are LNHNV and YYDKDF (reference sequence). The length of the CDR3 is 13 residues. The ends lost 6 bases at V and 5 bases at J; junction bases unmatched: 5. As DNA, the CDR3 is TGTGCCACCAGGAGGGGACTAGGCGAGACCCAGTACTTC. This gives the protein CATRRGLGETQYF. The full variable domain, in which reference TRBV15 and TRBJ2-5 provide the parts outside the CDR3, is DAMVIQNPRYQVTQFGKPVTLSCSQTLNHNVMYWYQQKSSQAPKLLFHYYDKDFNNEADTPDNFQSRRPNTSFCFLDIRSPGLGDTAMYLCATRRGLGETQYFGPGTRLLVL.

This chain joins TRBV11-1 and TRBJ2-6; 7 bases align to TRBD1. Germline assignment: CDR1 SGHAT and CDR2 FQDESV (reference sequence). The CDR3 has 15 residues. V lost 1 base, J lost 4 bases, and 1 base stayed unmatched. The CDR3 coding sequence is TGTGCCAGCAGCTTAGAGGGGGCGGGGGCCAACGTCCTGACTTTC. This codes for CASSLEGAGANVLTF.

The genes are TRBV5-1 and TRBJ2-2, with TRBD1 matching 8 bases. Germline trimming cut 2 bases from V and 6 bases from J; bases unmatched to any gene: 9. The CDR3 runs 16 residues. Germline V gene sequence: CDR1 SGHRS, CDR2 YFSETQ. CDR3 protein: CASSFSGRGLSGELFF. The DNA for the CDR3 is TGCGCCAGCAGCTTTTCGGGCAGGGGGCTGTCCGGGGAGCTGTTTTTT.

The V call is TRBV11-3, the J call TRBJ1-1; D may be TRBD1 (5 bases). This CDR3 has 13 residues. Germline V gene data show CDR1 as SGHNT and CDR2 as YENEEA. Trimming took off 4 bases at V and 4 bases at J, with 10 bases between the two ends. The CDR3 DNA reads TGTGCCAGCAGCTACCAGGGAGGCACTGAAGCTTTCTTT. Encoded protein: CASSYQGGTEAFF.

The chain has TRBV6-5 and TRBJ1-2; perhaps TRBD1 as D (6 bases). The CDR3 contains 15 residues. Germline loops: CDR1 MNHEY, CDR2 SVGAGI. Trimming stripped 2 bases from V and 8 bases from J, with 18 bases between. CDR3 coding DNA: TGTGCCAGCAGTTACACGGGGACATTCACTGAGGGCTACACCTTC. Its protein product is CASSYTGTFTEGYTF.

This clone was seen only a few times. The genes are TRBV6-6 and TRBJ2-2; D is perhaps TRBD2 (5 bases). Trimming stripped 9 bases from V and 2 bases from J, with 19 bases between. The CDR3 sequence is 16 residues long. The germline V gene has CDR1 MNHNY and CDR2 SVGAGI (reference sequence). The CDR3 region is CASGSGVSHNTGELFF. CDR3 nucleotides: TGTGCCAGTGGGAGTGGGGTTTCTCACAACACCGGGGAGCTGTTTTTT.

By sample share, this clone is medium-sized (0.01 to 0.1%). This chain connects TRBV9 to TRBJ2-2, with 7 bases lining up with TRBD2. V was clipped by 4 bases and J by 1 base; unmatched bases: 7. The germline gives CDR1 SGDLS, CDR2 YYNGEE. CDR3 length: 16 amino acids. CDR3 sequence: CASSPETSWNTGELFF. DNA for the CDR3: TGTGCCAGCAGCCCAGAGACTAGCTGGAACACCGGGGAGCTGTTTTTT.

This rearrangement joins TRBV6-5 to TRBJ2-4; D might be TRBD1 (6 bases). The CDR3 is 15 amino acids. CDR1 and CDR2 from the germline V gene are MNHEY and SVGAGI. Trimming removed 0 bases at V and 3 bases at J, with 9 bases between. In nucleotides, the CDR3 is TGTGCCAGCAGTTACTCGCAGGGGCGCAAAAACATTCAGTACTTC. It translates to CASSYSQGRKNIQYF.

Points on this clone: The junction departs from germline at one end; a sequencing error may be responsible. This chain uses TRBV19 with TRBJ1-5; 8 nucleotides line up with TRBD1. The CDR3 runs 16 residues. The germline V gene has CDR1 LNHDA and CDR2 SQIVND (reference sequence). The CDR3 DNA is TGTGCCAGTAGTATCGGGACAGGCGGACTAAATCAGTCCCAGCATTTT. Protein product: CASSIGTGGLNQSQHF.

The chain joins TRBV27 to TRBJ2-4, with TRBD1 as a possible D gene (5 bases). The CDR3 contains 14 residues. V was shortened by 6 bases and J by 3 bases, with 12 bases between the two germline ends. Germline CDR1 MNHEY, CDR2 SMNVEV (reference sequence). The CDR3 loop is CASSSDRIKNIQYF. CDR3 nucleotide sequence: TGTGCCAGCAGCTCAGACAGAATCAAAAACATTCAGTACTTC.